This TCR beta chain is drawn from a study of T-cell memory formation after mild COVID-19. CDR1 and CDR2 from the germline V gene are GTSNPN and SVGIG (reference sequence). The V segment lost 2 bases and the J segment 5 bases; nucleotides outside the gene matches: 18. This CDR3 comprises 18 residues. MiXCR, run by TCRdb on the 5' RACE reads, gives a single entry per CDR3 protein. This sample carries roughly 110,000 distinct CDR3 sequences, around 14% of them seen once, and the ten largest clones take about 39%. This chain joins TRBV30 and TRBJ2-5; 9 nucleotides match TRBD2. The material sequenced was PBMCs or a T cell subset sorted from them (not recorded which). This TCR derives from a young man who had mild COVID-19 (a few samples of this study predate the infection). Cell type and time point are not known. The DNA of the CDR3 is TGTGCCTGGAGTACCATCCTAGCGGGGCACAATAAAGAGGAGACCCAGTACTTC. Its protein is CAWSTILAGHNKEETQYF.